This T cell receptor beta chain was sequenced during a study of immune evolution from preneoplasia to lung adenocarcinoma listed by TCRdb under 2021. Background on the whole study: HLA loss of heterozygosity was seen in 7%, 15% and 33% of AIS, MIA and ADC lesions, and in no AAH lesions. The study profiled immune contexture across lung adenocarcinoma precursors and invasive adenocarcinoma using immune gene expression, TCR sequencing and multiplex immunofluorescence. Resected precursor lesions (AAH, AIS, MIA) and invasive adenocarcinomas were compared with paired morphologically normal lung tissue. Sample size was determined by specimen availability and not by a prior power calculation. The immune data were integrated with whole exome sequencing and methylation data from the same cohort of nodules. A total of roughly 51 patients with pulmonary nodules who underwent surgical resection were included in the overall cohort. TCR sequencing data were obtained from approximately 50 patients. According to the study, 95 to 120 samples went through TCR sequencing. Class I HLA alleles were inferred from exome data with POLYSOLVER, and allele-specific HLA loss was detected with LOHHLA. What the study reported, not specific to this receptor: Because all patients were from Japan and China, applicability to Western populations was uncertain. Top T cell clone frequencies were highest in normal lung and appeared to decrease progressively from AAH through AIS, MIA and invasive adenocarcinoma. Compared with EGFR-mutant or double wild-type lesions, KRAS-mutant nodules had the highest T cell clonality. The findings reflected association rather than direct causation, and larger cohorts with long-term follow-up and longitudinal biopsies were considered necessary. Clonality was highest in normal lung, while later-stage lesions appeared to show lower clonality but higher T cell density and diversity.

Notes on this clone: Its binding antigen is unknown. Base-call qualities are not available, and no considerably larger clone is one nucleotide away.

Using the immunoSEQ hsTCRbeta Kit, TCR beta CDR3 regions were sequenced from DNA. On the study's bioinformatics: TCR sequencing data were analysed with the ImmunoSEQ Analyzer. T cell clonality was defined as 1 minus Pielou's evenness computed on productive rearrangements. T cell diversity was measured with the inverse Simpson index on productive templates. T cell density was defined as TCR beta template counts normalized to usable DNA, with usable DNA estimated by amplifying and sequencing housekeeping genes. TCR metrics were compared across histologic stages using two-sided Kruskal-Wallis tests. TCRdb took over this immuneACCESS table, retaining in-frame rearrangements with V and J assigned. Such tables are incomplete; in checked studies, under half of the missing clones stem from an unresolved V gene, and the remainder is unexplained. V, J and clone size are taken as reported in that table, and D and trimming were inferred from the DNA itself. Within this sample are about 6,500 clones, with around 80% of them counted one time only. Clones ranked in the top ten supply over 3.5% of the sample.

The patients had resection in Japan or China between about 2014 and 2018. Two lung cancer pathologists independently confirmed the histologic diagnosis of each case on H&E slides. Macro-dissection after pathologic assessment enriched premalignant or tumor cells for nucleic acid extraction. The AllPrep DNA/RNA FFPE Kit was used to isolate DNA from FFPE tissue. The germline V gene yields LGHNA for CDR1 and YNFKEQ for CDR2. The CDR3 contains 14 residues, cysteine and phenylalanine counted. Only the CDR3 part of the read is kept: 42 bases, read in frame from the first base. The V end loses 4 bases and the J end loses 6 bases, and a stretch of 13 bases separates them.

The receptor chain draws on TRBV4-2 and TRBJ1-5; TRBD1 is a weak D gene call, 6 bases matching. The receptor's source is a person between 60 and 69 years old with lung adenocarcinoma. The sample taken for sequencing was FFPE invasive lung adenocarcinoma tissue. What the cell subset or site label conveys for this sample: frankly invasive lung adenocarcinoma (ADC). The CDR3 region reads CASSPRGGGQPQHF. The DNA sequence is TGTGCCAGCAGCCCCCGAGGGGGGGGTCAGCCCCAGCATTTT.